The 21 T cell receptor beta chains given below trace back to one sample, sequenced in a study of Tregs in tolerant kidney transplant recipients. TCRdb's table, derived via immunoSEQ multiplex PCR, lists solely in-frame clones and lacks some. Of tens of thousands of clones listed, roughly 89% were seen once; the top ten hold 0.7%. The sequenced sample consisted of Tregs from blood. The receptors shown here come from a human donor in good health.

V usage is TRBV29-1 and J usage is TRBJ2-5; TRBD1 agrees at 11 bases. From germline, CDR1 is SQVTM and CDR2 ANQGSEA. The CDR3 has 15 amino acids. The V segment lost 3 bases and the J segment 5 bases; nucleotides outside the gene matches: 8. The CDR3 sequence is CSVDPADRGRETQYF. The CDR3 region has the DNA TGCAGCGTTGATCCCGCGGACAGGGGGCGGGAGACCCAGTACTTC.

The chain is built from TRBV1 and TRBJ1-2. TRBV1 is a pseudogene segment. This CDR3 contains 16 residues. CDR3 region: CTSSISCVRKTYGYTF. CDR3 DNA: TGCACCAGCAGTATATCTTGTGTGCGAAAGACCTATGGCTACACCTTC.

V gene TRBV10-3 combines with J gene TRBJ2-7, with 11 bases fitting TRBD1. This CDR3 has 14 residues. V gave up 6 bases and J gave up 3 bases; unmatched junction bases: 4. Germline V gene lookup returns CDR1 ENHRY and CDR2 SYGVKD. Written as DNA, the CDR3 is TGTGCCATCAGCACCGGGACAGGGGGCTACGAGCAGTACTTC. Translating it yields CAISTGTGGYEQYF.

The V call is TRBV18, the J call TRBJ2-5; possibly TRBD1 or TRBD2 for D (5 bases each). Germline CDR1 reads KGHSH; CDR2 reads LQKENI. The CDR3 is 13 residues long. V lost 3 bases and J lost 7, with 12 bases in between. The CDR3 nucleotides read TGTGCCAGCTCACCCGGGGCAGGGCCGACCCAGTACTTC. This translates into CASSPGAGPTQYF.

The chain carries TRBV12-5 and TRBJ1-6, with 9 bases fitting TRBD1. CDR3 length equals 20 residues. V was clipped by 2 bases and J by 3 bases; unmatched bases: 14. Per germline, CDR1 LGHNT and CDR2 FRNRAP. The CDR3 spells CASGLTPGQGLVGYNSPLHF. CDR3 nucleotide sequence: TGTGCTAGTGGTTTGACCCCGGGACAGGGATTAGTGGGCTATAATTCACCCCTCCACTTT.

The chain employs TRBV7-8 and TRBJ2-1; D unclear. The CDR3 sequence is 16 residues long. V lost 4 bases and J 5 bases, leaving 18 bases between the germline ends. Germline CDR1 is SGHVS and CDR2 is FQNEAQ. This CDR3 is CASSSNWVIVNNEQFF. As DNA, the CDR3 is TGTGCCAGCAGCTCGAACTGGGTTATCGTGAACAATGAGCAGTTCTTC.

The chain recombines TRBV5-1 with TRBJ1-4; 7 bases match TRBD1. The germline V gene has CDR1 SGHRS and CDR2 YFSETQ. The CDR3 contains 15 residues. V trimming: 0 bases; J trimming: 3 bases; junction bases outside the gene matches: 2. CDR3 protein: CASSLEGTANEKLFF. The CDR3 DNA reads as TGCGCCAGCAGCTTGGAGGGGACAGCTAATGAAAAACTGTTTTTT.

The chain recombines TRBV9 with TRBJ1-2; D gene uncertain. The CDR3 spans 13 residues. V was clipped by 2 bases and J by 6 bases, with 11 bases between them. From germline, CDR1 is SGDLS and CDR2 YYNGEE. CDR3: CASSVRYGDGYTF. CDR3 nucleotides: TGTGCCAGCAGCGTTAGGTACGGTGATGGCTACACCTTC.

This chain uses TRBV7-8 with TRBJ2-2; D not resolved. CDR1 is SGHVS and CDR2 is FQNEAQ in the germline V gene. Between the trimmed V and J ends, which lost 3 bases and 1 base, there was a span of 6 bases. This CDR3 contains 14 residues. The DNA for the CDR3 is TGTGCCAGCAGCTTGACGAGGAACACCGGGGAGCTGTTTTTT. Protein product: CASSLTRNTGELFF.

This chain joins TRBV6-5 and TRBJ2-7; TRBD2 matches 10 bases. CDR1 MNHEY and CDR2 SVGAGI come from the germline V gene. After removal of 4 bases from V and 0 bases from J, the junction contained 3 bases not matched to a gene. CDR3 length equals 15 residues. CDR3: CASSSTSGVSYEQYF. In nucleotides, the CDR3 is TGTGCCAGCAGTTCAACTAGCGGGGTCTCCTACGAGCAGTACTTC.

This rearrangement joins TRBV4-2 to TRBJ2-5, with TRBD1 matching over 8 bases. CDR1 and CDR2 (germline): LGHNA, YNFKEQ. Unmatched junction bases numbered 8, after V lost 0 bases and J lost 5 bases. CDR3 length equals 16 residues. CDR3 in DNA: TGTGCCAGCAGCCAAGACAGGACCAGGGGGCTGGAGACCCAGTACTTC. This gives the protein CASSQDRTRGLETQYF.

This clone showed up just once. The V and J genes are TRBV18 and TRBJ1-6, with a weak D call TRBD1 (5 bases). Trimming cost V 2 bases and J 8 bases, with 22 bases left between them. Germline V lookup: CDR1 KGHSH, CDR2 LQKENI. The CDR3 has 18 residues. CDR3 sequence: CASSPGDRVWGFDSPLHF. CDR3 nucleotides: TGTGCCAGCTCACCAGGGGATCGGGTGTGGGGGTTTGATTCACCCCTCCACTTT. Using reference TRBV18 and TRBJ1-6 for the parts outside the CDR3, the full variable domain is NAGVMQNPRHLVRRRGQEARLRCSPMKGHSHVYWYRQLPEEGLKFMVYLQKENIIDESGMPKERFSAEFPKEGPSILRIQQVVRGDSAAYFCASSPGDRVWGFDSPLHFGNGTRLTVT.

The chain combines TRBV29-1 with TRBJ1-1; D remains unclear. Germline CDR1 is SQVTM and CDR2 is ANQGSEA. This CDR3 region has 12 residues. The V and J ends lost 7 bases and 1 base respectively, with 10 bases between them. The CDR3 nucleotides are TGCAGCGCTAGGACGGCGAACACTGAAGCTTTCTTT. Residues: CSARTANTEAFF.

The rearrangement uses TRBV28 and TRBJ1-1; 8 bases align to TRBD1. After removal of 8 bases from V and 1 base from J, the junction contained 9 bases not matched to a gene. Germline lookup yields CDR1 MDHEN and CDR2 SYDVKM. The CDR3 loop spans 15 amino acids. The CDR3 DNA is TGTGCCAGCCACACTACCGGGACAGGGAACACTGAAGCTTTCTTT. Amino acids: CASHTTGTGNTEAFF.

Concerning this clone itself: One end of the junction does not line up with germline, which may come from a read error. CDR3 loop: CASTPRDRGNTEAFF. CDR3 in DNA: TGTGCCAGCACACCGAGGGACAGGGGGAACACTGAAGCTTTCTTT. This chain connects TRBV18 to TRBJ1-1, with TRBD1 matching 10 bases. This CDR3 spans 15 amino acids. Germline values: CDR1 KGHSH, CDR2 LQKENI.

V gene TRBV2 combines with J gene TRBJ2-7; 8 positions match TRBD1. This CDR3 is built from 15 residues. Germline CDR1 reads SNHLY; CDR2 reads FYNNEI. Losses at the gene ends were 6 bases for V and 2 bases for J; bases not matched to a gene: 9. The CDR3 region has the DNA TGTGCCAGCAGCAAACAGGGGGGCAATGCCTACGAGCAGTACTTC. It yields the protein CASSKQGGNAYEQYF.

The chain combines TRBV7-2 with TRBJ2-2; D possibly corresponds to TRBD2 (5 bases). The length of the CDR3 is 16 residues. The germline CDR1 and CDR2 sequences are SGHTA and FQGNSA. V dropped 1 base and J dropped 5 bases, with 14 bases sitting between them. CDR3 loop: CASSLDGGLGTGELFF. CDR3 in DNA: TGTGCCAGCAGCTTAGACGGCGGGTTGGGGACCGGGGAGCTGTTTTTT.

The CDR3 reads CASSLGALQETQYF. As DNA, the CDR3 is TGCGCCAGCAGCTTGGGAGCTCTCCAAGAGACCCAGTACTTC. The rearrangement joins TRBV5-1 to TRBJ2-5; D not resolved. The CDR3 consists of 14 residues. Trimming stripped 0 bases from V and 1 base from J, with 7 bases between. Germline CDR1 is SGHRS and CDR2 is YFSETQ.

The chain recombines TRBV30 with TRBJ2-1; the D gene is possibly TRBD2 (5 bases). Germline V CDR1 and CDR2: GTSNPN, SVGIG (reference sequence). Trimming removed 5 bases at V and 3 bases at J, with 11 bases between. CDR3 length: 13 amino acids. CDR3 in DNA: TGTGCCTGGTCCGGGGTGGGCTACAATGAGCAGTTCTTC. It encodes CAWSGVGYNEQFF.

Comment on this clone: Other DNA sequences of this sample code for an identical CDR3. The chain employs TRBV5-6 and TRBJ2-3; D gene ambiguous. CDR1 is SGHDT and CDR2 is YYEEEE in the germline V gene. This CDR3 has 13 residues. V was trimmed by 4 bases and J by 1 base, leaving 7 bases between them. For the CDR3, the DNA is TGTGCCAGCAGCCTAGAACGCACAGATACGCAGTATTTT. Residues: CASSLERTDTQYF.

The CDR3: CASSDRRANYGYTF. The CDR3 bases are TGTGCCAGCAGTGACCGACGGGCTAACTATGGCTACACCTTC. V and J are TRBV6-5 and TRBJ1-2; D is ambiguous. The germline gives CDR1 MNHEY, CDR2 SVGAGI. The CDR3 has 14 residues. V lost 5 bases, J lost 0 bases, and 10 bases lay in between.